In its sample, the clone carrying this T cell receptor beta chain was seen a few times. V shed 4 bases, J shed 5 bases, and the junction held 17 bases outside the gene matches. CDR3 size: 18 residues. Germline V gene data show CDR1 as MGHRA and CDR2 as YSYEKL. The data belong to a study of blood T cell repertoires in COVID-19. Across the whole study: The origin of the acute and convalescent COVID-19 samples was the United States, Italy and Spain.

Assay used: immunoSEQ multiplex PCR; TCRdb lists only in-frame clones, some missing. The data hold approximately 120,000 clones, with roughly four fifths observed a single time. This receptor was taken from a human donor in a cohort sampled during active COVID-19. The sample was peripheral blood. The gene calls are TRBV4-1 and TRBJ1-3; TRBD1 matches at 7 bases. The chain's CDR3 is CASSLGDSQFGVRNTIYF. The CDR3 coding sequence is TGCGCCAGCAGCCTTGGGGACAGCCAATTTGGAGTCAGAAACACCATATATTTT.